This passage covers 7 T cell receptor beta chains from one sample sequenced in a study of molecular identifiers for immune sequencing clone quantification. TCRdb redid the calling of the PCR reads with MiXCR, one entry per CDR3 protein. The sample gives over 600,000 distinct CDR3 sequences, just under 20% of which show up once; roughly 0.85% is in the top ten. Specimen: naive CD8+ T cells from blood, with Jurkat cell RNA spiked in. Subset described: FACS-sorted CD8+CD4-CCR7+CD45RA+ naive T cells. The source is a human donor in good health. Some libraries in this study had Jurkat cell RNA spiked in.

This clonotype came up many times. For the CDR3, the DNA is TGTGCCAGCGTGGGGATTAACTATGGCTACACCTTC. Its protein is CASVGINYGYTF. The chain uses TRBV9 and TRBJ1-2; D remains ambiguous. Germline loops: CDR1 SGDLS, CDR2 YYNGEE. The CDR3 covers 12 residues. Trimming shortened V by 7 bases and J by 1 base, and 8 bases separated the two germline ends.

Many counts were recorded for this clonotype. J is TRBJ2-7 and V is TRBV19; TRBD2 aligns across 14 bases. Trimming cost V 9 bases and J 4 bases; bases outside gene matches: 8. Germline V CDR1 and CDR2: LNHDA, SQIVND (reference sequence). The CDR3 spans 15 residues. The CDR3 reads CASSPGLAGVYEQYF. The CDR3 nucleotides are TGTGCCAGCAGCCCGGGACTAGCGGGAGTTTACGAGCAGTACTTC.

As concerns this clonotype: The CDR3 does not end in the conserved phenylalanine or tryptophan, so this is likely a read error. The chain links TRBV6-6 to TRBJ1-1; D gene unclear. In germline, CDR1 is MNHNY, CDR2 SVGAGI (reference sequence). CDR3 length: 12 amino acids. V was shortened by 6 bases and J by 1 base, with 6 bases between the two germline ends. The CDR3 DNA follows: TGTGCCAGCAGCTCGACGAACACTGAAGCTTTCTCT. It is translated as CASSSTNTEAFS.

This clonotype was recorded many times. J is TRBJ1-5 and V is TRBV28; D not resolved. Germline V gene lookup returns CDR1 MDHEN and CDR2 SYDVKM. The CDR3 runs 17 residues. V was shortened by 5 bases and J by 0 bases, with 17 bases between the two germline ends. This CDR3 reads CASSPIGGSISNQPQHF. The CDR3 DNA reads as TGTGCCAGCAGTCCTATAGGTGGGTCAATTAGCAATCAGCCCCAGCATTTT.

This clonotype was seen repeatedly, ten times or more. The rearrangement uses TRBV20-1 and TRBJ2-7; 7 bases agree with TRBD1. The CDR3 extends over 14 amino acids. CDR1 DFQATT and CDR2 SNEGSKA come from the germline V gene (reference sequence). J was trimmed by 1 base and V by 4 bases; bases with no gene match: 7. The CDR3 region is CSATGTDPSYEQYF. The DNA of the CDR3 is TGCAGTGCTACAGGGACAGACCCTTCCTACGAGCAGTACTTC.

V usage is TRBV18 and J usage is TRBJ1-4, with a tentative D call TRBD1 (5 bases). Trimming pared 2 bases from V and 7 bases from J, leaving 11 bases between. The CDR3 totals 14 residues. Germline CDR1 and CDR2: KGHSH and LQKENI. CDR3: CASSPEVGREKLFF. The CDR3 DNA is TGTGCCAGCTCACCAGAGGTGGGGCGTGAAAAACTGTTTTTT.

This clonotype was recorded at least ten times. The rearrangement uses TRBV2 and TRBJ2-7, with D possibly being TRBD2 (5 bases). The CDR3 totals 15 residues. The V end lost 7 bases, the J end lost 4 bases, and 20 bases lay between the germline ends. Germline lookup yields CDR1 SNHLY and CDR2 FYNNEI. Here the CDR3 reads CASMAMRASRYEQYF. The CDR3, as DNA: TGTGCCAGCATGGCTATGAGGGCTAGCCGGTACGAGCAGTACTTC.